The source of this TCR beta chain is a study of blood T cell repertoires in COVID-19. Participants were aged roughly 18 to 90 years from about two dozen US areas. The germline CDR1 and CDR2 sequences are SGHTA and FQGNSA. The CDR3 length is 15 residues. V was trimmed by 6 bases and J by 3 bases, leaving 12 bases between them. TCRdb's copy holds only in-frame clones and misses some; the assay was immunoSEQ multiplex PCR. The repertoire holds about 100,000 clones, with approximately 86% as singletons. Input material: PBMCs or T cells enriched from blood (not recorded which). The chain carries TRBV7-2 and TRBJ1-6, with a weak D call TRBD1 (5 bases). The TCR was taken from a woman aged 50 to 60 who had recovered from COVID-19. CDR3 residues: CASSLGPIYNSPLHF. CDR3 in DNA: TGTGCCAGCAGTCTGGGGCCAATCTATAATTCACCCCTCCACTTT.